This T cell receptor (beta chain) is from a study of glioma-infiltrating T cells after dendritic cell vaccination. Study-level information: Monocyte-derived dendritic cells, cultured approximately 7 days with IL-4 and GM-CSF, were pulsed with autologous tumor lysate.

TCRdb keeps only in-frame clones here, not all; method: immunoSEQ multiplex PCR. The data contain approximately 90,000 clones, approximately 87% of them singletons. The germline V gene encodes CDR1 SNHLY and CDR2 FYNNEI. The V and J ends lost 6 bases and 8 bases, in that order; junction bases with no gene match: 7. The CDR3 is 14 residues long. The chain links TRBV2 to TRBJ1-4; 9 bases fit TRBD1. The origin of this receptor is a human donor with glioblastoma. The sample in question was blood, obtained before dendritic cell vaccination. CDR3 residues: CASSQQGAREKLFF. Here the CDR3 DNA reads TGTGCCAGCAGCCAACAGGGGGCCAGGGAAAAACTGTTTTTT.